The 8 T cell receptor beta chains below come from one sample, sequenced in a study of cytomegalovirus exposure and HLA in healthy donors. PCR amplification relied on 60 Vbeta primers (plus 13 Jbeta primers). Sequenced by immunoSEQ multiplex PCR; TCRdb stores in-frame clones only, minus some. Of 180,000 or so clones listed, more than 60% are singletons. The sample comprised PBMCs. These receptors all come from a woman between 55 and 75 years old in good health and CMV-seropositive.

The chain joins TRBV6-4 to TRBJ2-3; 8 nucleotides agree with TRBD2. The germline CDR1 and CDR2 sequences are MRHNA and SNTAGT. The CDR3 contains 16 residues. Trimming at V came to 0 bases and at J to 1 base, leaving 3 bases not matched to a gene. CDR3 sequence reads: CASSDSWRGGTDTQYF. In DNA, the CDR3 is TGTGCCAGCAGTGACTCGTGGCGGGGGGGCACAGATACGCAGTATTTT.

The chain has TRBV29-1 and TRBJ2-7; a possible D gene is TRBD1 (5 bases). The CDR3 has 13 residues. V was clipped by 3 bases and J by 4 bases, with 13 bases between them. The germline gives CDR1 SQVTM, CDR2 ANQGSEA. The CDR3, as DNA: TGCAGCGTTGAGGGGCAGGGCGCATACGAGCAGTACTTC. Its translation is CSVEGQGAYEQYF.

CDR3 bases: TGTGCCAGCAGCATAATCGGACTAGCGGGGAACACCGGGGAGCTGTTTTTT. Translation: CASSIIGLAGNTGELFF. The V call is TRBV7-2, the J call TRBJ2-2; 11 positions agree with TRBD2. The V and J ends lost 5 bases and 1 base, in that order; junction bases with no gene match: 6. This CDR3 is 17 amino acids long. From germline, CDR1 is SGHTA and CDR2 FQGNSA.

This clone turned up a few times. J is TRBJ2-1 and V is TRBV6-5, with 9 bases lining up with TRBD2. This CDR3 has 15 residues. V lost 6 bases to trimming and J lost 4 bases; unmatched junction nucleotides: 7. Germline CDR1 is MNHEY and CDR2 is SVGAGI. CDR3 loop: CASRPPAGGYNEQFF. The CDR3 coding sequence is TGTGCCAGCAGGCCCCCAGCGGGGGGATACAATGAGCAGTTCTTC.

The chain uses TRBV5-1 and TRBJ1-4; D uncertain. There are 14 residues in the CDR3. Germline V gene lookup returns CDR1 SGHRS and CDR2 YFSETQ. With 1 base removed from V and 8 bases from J, the gap between germline ends came to 12 bases. The CDR3 loop reads CASSLRGYTEKLFF. The CDR3 coding sequence is TGCGCCAGCAGCTTGAGAGGGTATACCGAAAAACTGTTTTTT.

This clone was seen a handful of times. The V and J genes are TRBV6-6 and TRBJ1-6, with 7 bases matching TRBD1. The CDR3 consists of 16 residues. CDR1 MNHNY and CDR2 SVGAGI come from the germline V gene (reference sequence). With 4 bases clipped from V and 6 bases from J, the junction kept 9 bases outside the gene matches. The CDR3 sequence is CASSLGGSGGNSPLHF. For the CDR3, the DNA is TGTGCCAGCAGTTTAGGGGGCTCAGGGGGTAATTCACCCCTCCACTTT.

The count of this clone is one. The chain carries TRBV7-2 and TRBJ2-7; D unclear. Deletions cut 4 bases from V and 2 bases from J, with 6 bases between. The CDR3 is 12 amino acids. Looked up from germline, CDR1 is SGHTA and CDR2 is FQGNSA. The chain's CDR3 is CASSSSAYEQYF. DNA of the CDR3: TGTGCCAGCAGCTCCTCCGCCTACGAGCAGTACTTC.

V usage is TRBV23-1 and J usage is TRBJ2-3, with a tentative D call TRBD2 (6 bases). TRBV23-1 falls under the ORF class, with uncertain function. This CDR3 contains 20 residues. The V end was cut by 4 bases, the J end by 2 bases, with 28 bases between. The CDR3 loop reads CASSPPAGGGSSNFTDTQYF. CDR3 sequence (DNA): TGCGCCAGCAGTCCCCCCGCAGGTGGAGGGTCTTCTAATTTCACAGATACGCAGTATTTT.